The source of this TCR beta chain is a study of tumor-infiltrating lymphocytes in primary liver carcinoma. Study overall: All patients had surgically resected primary liver carcinoma. Yields of productive TCRbeta reads ranged from roughly 3.5 to 7.5 million per sample and were similar across tissue types.

Findings and caveats of the study: The study found tumor-adjacent and tumor-blood pairs overlapped less than tumor region pairs.

With 5 bases removed from V and 15 bases from J, the gap between germline ends came to 26 bases. Germline V gives CDR1 SGHAT, CDR2 FQNNGV. This CDR3 has 15 residues. As concerns this clonotype: The antigen remains undetermined.

For blood RNA, unsorted whole blood served as the source, and germline DNA was extracted too. Patients showed chronic HBV infection and an absence of prior treatment. cDNA specific to TCR beta was made from 500 ng of total RNA, with a constant-region primer employed for priming. A slightly modified ARM-PCR protocol with three nested multiplex PCR rounds produced these TCR beta libraries. For roughly 10 cycles apiece, the opening two PCR rounds ran with TRBV1-TRBV30 forward primers and a C-beta reverse primer. TCRdb analysed the multiplex PCR reads with MiXCR anew, one entry per CDR3 protein. The sample lists 200,000 or so distinct CDR3 sequences; almost 65% were seen once.

This clonotype was sampled from a woman in her sixties with primary liver carcinoma and hepatitis B virus infection. The chain has TRBV11-2 and TRBJ2-1; tentative D call: TRBD2 (7 bases). Sequencing was done on a sample of peripheral blood. The CDR3 loop reads CASSPLGGLGGGRFF. The CDR3 DNA sequence: TGTGCCAGCAGCCCACTCGGGGGGCTAGGGGGAGGCCGGTTCTTC.